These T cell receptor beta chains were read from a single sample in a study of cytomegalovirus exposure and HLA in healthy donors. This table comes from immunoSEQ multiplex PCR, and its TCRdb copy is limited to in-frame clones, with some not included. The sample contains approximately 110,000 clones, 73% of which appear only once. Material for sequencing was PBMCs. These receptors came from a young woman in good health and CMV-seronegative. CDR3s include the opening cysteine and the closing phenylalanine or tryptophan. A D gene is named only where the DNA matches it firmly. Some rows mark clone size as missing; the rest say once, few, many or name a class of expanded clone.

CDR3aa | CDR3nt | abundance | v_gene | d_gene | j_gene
CASSFHDRGNTEAFF | TGCGCCAGCAGCTTCCACGACAGAGGGAACACTGAAGCTTTCTTT | - | TRBV5-1 | - | TRBJ1-1
CASSLFEGSNYGYTF | TGTGCCAGCAGCCTTTTCGAGGGTAGTAACTATGGCTACACCTTC | few | TRBV11-3 | - | TRBJ1-2
CASSPLTDLNTEAFF | TGTGCCAGCTCGCCCCTGACGGACTTGAACACTGAAGCTTTCTTT | once | TRBV18 | - | TRBJ1-1
CSVGLSSYNEQFF | TGCAGCGTTGGCCTTAGCTCCTACAATGAGCAGTTCTTC | - | TRBV29-1 | - | TRBJ2-1
CAISELWGQENTEAFF | TGTGCCATCAGTGAGCTATGGGGACAGGAGAACACTGAAGCTTTCTTT | once | TRBV10-3 | TRBD1 | TRBJ1-1
CSGVGRVGTEAFF | TGCAGCGGGGTAGGGAGGGTTGGCACTGAAGCTTTCTTT | - | TRBV29-1 | - | TRBJ1-1
CASSKKDSYGYTF | TGCGCCAGCAGTAAGAAGGACAGCTATGGCTACACCTTC | few | TRBV23-1 | - | TRBJ1-2
CASSAGTGDQPQHF | TGTGCCAGCAGTGCCGGGACAGGAGATCAGCCCCAGCATTTT | few | TRBV6-5 | TRBD1 | TRBJ1-5
CASSLRSEAFF | TGTGCCAGTAGTCTTAGGAGCGAGGCTTTCTTT | - | TRBV19 | - | TRBJ1-1
CASSLAAGNYGYTF | TGTGCCAGCAGCTTAGCGGCGGGAAACTATGGCTACACCTTC | - | TRBV7-2 | - | TRBJ1-2
CASRGLDIPYEQYF | TGTGCCAGCAGGGGACTGGATATACCCTACGAGCAGTACTTC | - | TRBV27 | - | TRBJ2-7
CAAGRGWAEAFF | TGTGCCGCCGGACGGGGGTGGGCTGAAGCTTTCTTT | - | TRBV30 | - | TRBJ1-1
CASSYATGDNYGYTF | TGTGCCAGCAGTTACGCGACAGGGGATAACTATGGCTACACCTTC | - | TRBV6-5 | TRBD1 | TRBJ1-2
CASSLEGQTIYF | TGCGCCAGCAGCTTGGAGGGACAAACCATATATTTT | - | TRBV5-1 | - | TRBJ1-3
CASSLTGGRGNQPQHF | TGTGCCAGCTCACTTACAGGGGGCCGGGGCAATCAGCCCCAGCATTTT | - | TRBV18 | TRBD1 | TRBJ1-5
CASSVRGGRAGPAGYGYTF | TGTGCCAGCAGCGTGAGAGGCGGGAGGGCAGGCCCTGCGGGCTATGGCTACACCTTC | - | TRBV9 | - | TRBJ1-2
CASSSLAGFTDTQYF | TGTGCCAGCAGCTCATTAGCGGGGTTCACAGATACGCAGTATTTT | - | TRBV5-6 | TRBD2 | TRBJ2-3
CASSLPEGGQGTDTQYF | TGTGCCAGCAGCCTCCCAGAGGGGGGACAGGGCACAGATACGCAGTATTTT | - | TRBV7-6 | TRBD1 | TRBJ2-3
CATYLGGTGSTEAFF | TGTGCCACTTACCTCGGAGGGACAGGGAGCACTGAAGCTTTCTTT | - | TRBV6-1 | TRBD1 | TRBJ1-1
CASSSPGDTEAFF | TGTGCCAGCAGCTCCCCGGGTGACACTGAAGCTTTCTTT | - | TRBV7-2 | - | TRBJ1-1
CSVESGRAYEQYF | TGCAGCGTTGAAAGCGGGAGAGCCTACGAGCAGTACTTC | - | TRBV29-1 | TRBD2 | TRBJ2-7
CASSISGNYYEQYF | TGCGCCAGCAGCATTTCAGGTAATTACTACGAGCAGTACTTC | - | TRBV5-1 | - | TRBJ2-7
CASRLDDRYPEAFF | TGCGCCAGCAGGCTAGACGACAGGTACCCTGAAGCTTTCTTT | - | TRBV5-1 | - | TRBJ1-1
CASSYRTGGSGYTF | TGTGCCAGCAGTTACCGGACAGGGGGCTCTGGCTACACCTTC | - | TRBV6-5 | TRBD1 | TRBJ1-2
CASSVGIGTEAFF | TGTGCCAGCAGCGTAGGAATCGGCACTGAAGCTTTCTTT | - | TRBV9 | - | TRBJ1-1
CASSKDRGLGGYTF | TGTGCCAGCAGCAAGGACAGGGGGCTAGGTGGCTACACCTTC | - | TRBV6-5 | TRBD1 | TRBJ1-2
CASSPGSNYGYTF | TGTGCCAGCAGTCCAGGTTCTAACTATGGCTACACCTTC | few | TRBV28 | - | TRBJ1-2
CASSQGGGPGNEQFF | TGCGCCAGCAGCCAAGGCGGGGGCCCCGGGAATGAGCAGTTCTTC | few | TRBV4-3 | - | TRBJ2-1
CASSRGGNQPQHF | TGTGCCAGCAGTAGGGGAGGGAATCAGCCCCAGCATTTT | - | TRBV6-5 | - | TRBJ1-5
CASSSTAYGYTF | TGTGCCAGCAGCTCGACAGCTTATGGCTACACCTTC | - | TRBV5-5 | - | TRBJ1-2
CASSLTTANYGYTF | TGTGCCAGCAGTTTAACCACAGCTAACTATGGCTACACCTTC | once | TRBV28 | - | TRBJ1-2